This T cell receptor beta chain was identified during a study of cytomegalovirus exposure and HLA in healthy donors. A multiplex PCR was run with 60 Vbeta primers and 13 Jbeta primers. Libraries were prepared by immunoSEQ multiplex PCR; TCRdb keeps only in-frame clonotypes and omits some of them. Seen here are some 170,000 clones, about 79% observed once, and the top ten hold about 6.4%. Everyone who donated was a healthy bone marrow donor. The CDR3 is made up of 15 amino acids. Unmatched junction bases numbered 5, after V lost 0 bases and J lost 3 bases. The germline V gene encodes CDR1 SGHNT and CDR2 YENEEA. This clone was counted a single time.

Sequenced material: PBMCs. The chain joins TRBV11-3 to TRBJ2-7; 7 bases line up with TRBD1. The TCR sequence derives from a man in his forties in good health and CMV-seropositive. The CDR3 DNA reads TGTGCCAGCAGCTTAGAAGGGGGACAGAACTACGAGCAGTACTTC. This encodes CASSLEGGQNYEQYF.